This T cell receptor beta chain was profiled in a study of T cells in Graves' hyperthyroidism and ophthalmopathy. Comment on this clonotype: Its target is not known.

Study findings and constraints: Most expanded thyroid clonotypes above 0.001 also appeared in blood.

The CDR3 is made up of 15 amino acids. Germline loops: CDR1 MDHEN, CDR2 SYDVKM. V was clipped by 4 bases and J by 4 bases; unmatched bases: 5. RNA transcripts provided the source from which TCR beta CDR3 regions were amplified. HTBI primers were employed in a first-round RT-PCR of the TCR CDR3. Each CDR3 protein is one row after TCRdb ran MiXCR on the multiplex PCR reads. The table shows 200,000 to 300,000 distinct CDR3 sequences, with around 24% occurring only once. The clonotype comes from a woman in her thirties or forties with Graves' ophthalmopathy. Sequenced sample: blood. The V and J genes are TRBV28 and TRBJ1-5; TRBD1 aligns across 9 bases. In DNA form, the CDR3 reads TGTGCCAGCAGTTCCCCGACAGGGGGAAATCAGCCCCAGCATTTT. Its translation is CASSSPTGGNQPQHF. Combining the CDR3 with reference TRBV28 and TRBJ1-5 gives the whole variable domain DVKVTQSSRYLVKRTGEKVFLECVQDMDHENMFWYRQDPGLGLRLIYFSYDVKMKEKGDIPEGYSVSREKKERFSLILESASTNQTSMYLCASSSPTGGNQPQHFGDGTRLSIL.